Sequencing of this TCR beta chain was carried out in a study of OX40 agonist ivuxolimab in advanced cancers. Study conclusions and caveats: Circulating CD4+ and CD8+ T cells showed clonal expansion by week 6 at 0.1 to 3.0 mg/kg.

Concerning this clone: The target antigen is unknown.

The V end lost 7 bases, the J end lost 2 bases, and 6 bases lay between the germline ends. The CDR3 runs 12 residues. The V gene's germline CDR1 is SGHTA and CDR2 FQGNSA. Method: immunoSEQ multiplex PCR; TCRdb's copy keeps in-frame clones and lacks some. The data hold under 85,000 clones, with roughly 77% observed a single time. V gene TRBV7-2 combines with J gene TRBJ1-3; no clear D. The input for sequencing was CD4+ or CD8+ T cells sorted from blood, taken in a trial of the OX40 agonist ivuxolimab. This clonotype was obtained from an adult with an advanced solid tumor such as melanoma, head and neck, liver or kidney cancer. CDR3 loop: CASTLPGNTIYF. CDR3 nucleotide sequence: TGTGCCAGCACCCTACCTGGAAACACCATATATTTT.